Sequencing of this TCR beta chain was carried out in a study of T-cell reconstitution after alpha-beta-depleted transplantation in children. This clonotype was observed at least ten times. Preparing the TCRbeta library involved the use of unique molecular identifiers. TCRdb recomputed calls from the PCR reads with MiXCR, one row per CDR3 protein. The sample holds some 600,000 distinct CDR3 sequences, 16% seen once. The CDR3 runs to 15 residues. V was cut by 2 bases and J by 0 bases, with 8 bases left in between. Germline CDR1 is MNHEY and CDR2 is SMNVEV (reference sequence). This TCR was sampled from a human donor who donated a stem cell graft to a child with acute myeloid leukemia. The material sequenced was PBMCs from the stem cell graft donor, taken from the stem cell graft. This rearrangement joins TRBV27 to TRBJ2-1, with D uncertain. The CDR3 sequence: CASSLEYSSYNEQFF. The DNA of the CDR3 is TGTGCCAGCAGTTTAGAATATAGCTCCTACAATGAGCAGTTCTTC.